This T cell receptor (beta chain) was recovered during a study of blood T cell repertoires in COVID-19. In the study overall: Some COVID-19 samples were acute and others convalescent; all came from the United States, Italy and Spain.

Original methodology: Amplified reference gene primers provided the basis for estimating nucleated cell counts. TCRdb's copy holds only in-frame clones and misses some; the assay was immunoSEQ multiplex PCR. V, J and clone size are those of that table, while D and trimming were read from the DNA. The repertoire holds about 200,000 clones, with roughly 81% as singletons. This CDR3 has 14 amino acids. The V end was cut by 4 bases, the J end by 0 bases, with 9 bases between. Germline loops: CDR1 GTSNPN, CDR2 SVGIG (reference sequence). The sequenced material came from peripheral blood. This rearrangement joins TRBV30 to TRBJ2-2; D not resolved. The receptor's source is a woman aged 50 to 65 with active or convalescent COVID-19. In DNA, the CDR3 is TGTGCCTGGAACTACCACGCGAACACCGGGGAGCTGTTTTTT. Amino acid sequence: CAWNYHANTGELFF.